This T cell receptor beta chain was profiled in a study of T cell responses to AZD1222 COVID-19 vaccine. The study's findings and limits: Repertoires were obtained only post-peak T cell response.

Assay used: immunoSEQ multiplex PCR; TCRdb lists only in-frame clones, some missing. The data show fewer than 95,000 clones, more than 85% seen once. Germline CDR1 is SGHTA and CDR2 is FQGTGA. Trimming pared 0 bases from V and 3 bases from J, leaving 8 bases between. This CDR3 region has 15 residues. Regarding this clone: Its antigen is unknown.

The sample here was peripheral blood, taken 28 days after the second AZD1222 dose. This clonotype was obtained from an adult who received the AZD1222 COVID-19 vaccine. The rearrangement joins TRBV7-3 to TRBJ2-2, with a tentative D call TRBD2 (5 bases). Here the CDR3 reads CASSLTGADTGELFF. The CDR3 region has the DNA TGTGCCAGCAGCTTAACAGGAGCGGACACCGGGGAGCTGTTTTTT.